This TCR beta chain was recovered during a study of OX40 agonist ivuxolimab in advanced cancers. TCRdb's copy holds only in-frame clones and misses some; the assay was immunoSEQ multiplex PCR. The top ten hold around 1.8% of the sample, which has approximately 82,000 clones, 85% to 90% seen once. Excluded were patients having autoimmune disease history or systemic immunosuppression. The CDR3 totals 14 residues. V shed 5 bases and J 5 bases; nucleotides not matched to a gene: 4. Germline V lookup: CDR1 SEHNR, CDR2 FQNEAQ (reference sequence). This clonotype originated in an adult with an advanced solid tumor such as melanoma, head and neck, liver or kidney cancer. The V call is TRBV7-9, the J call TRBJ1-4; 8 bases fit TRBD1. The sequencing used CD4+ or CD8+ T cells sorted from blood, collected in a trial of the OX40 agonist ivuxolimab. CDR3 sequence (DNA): TGTGCCAGCAGCCCCGACAGGGGCAATGAAAAACTGTTTTTT. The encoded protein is CASSPDRGNEKLFF. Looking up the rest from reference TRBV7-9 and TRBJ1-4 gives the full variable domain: DTGVSQNPRHKITKRGQNVTFRCDPISEHNRLYWYRQTLGQGPEFLTYFQNEAQLEKSRLLSDRFSAERPKGSFSTLEIQRTEQGDSAMYLCASSPDRGNEKLFFGSGTQLSVL.